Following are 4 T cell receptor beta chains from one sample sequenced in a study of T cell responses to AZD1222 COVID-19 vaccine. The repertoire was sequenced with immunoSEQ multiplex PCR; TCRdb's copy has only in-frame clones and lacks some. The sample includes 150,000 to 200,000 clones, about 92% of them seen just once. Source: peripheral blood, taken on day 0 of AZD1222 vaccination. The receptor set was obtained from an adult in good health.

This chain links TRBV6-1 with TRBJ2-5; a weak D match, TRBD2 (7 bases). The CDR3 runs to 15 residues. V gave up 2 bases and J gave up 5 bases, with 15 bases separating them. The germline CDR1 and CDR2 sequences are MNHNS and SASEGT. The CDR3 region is CASSEKGGVEETQYF. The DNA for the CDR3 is TGTGCCAGCAGTGAAAAAGGGGGGGTGGAGGAGACCCAGTACTTC.

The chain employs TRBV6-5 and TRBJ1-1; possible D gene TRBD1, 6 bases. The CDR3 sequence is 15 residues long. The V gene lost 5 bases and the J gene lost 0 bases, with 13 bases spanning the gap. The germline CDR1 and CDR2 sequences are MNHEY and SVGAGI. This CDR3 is CASSSGGKMNTEAFF. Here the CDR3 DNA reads TGTGCCAGCAGTAGTGGGGGCAAAATGAACACTGAAGCTTTCTTT.

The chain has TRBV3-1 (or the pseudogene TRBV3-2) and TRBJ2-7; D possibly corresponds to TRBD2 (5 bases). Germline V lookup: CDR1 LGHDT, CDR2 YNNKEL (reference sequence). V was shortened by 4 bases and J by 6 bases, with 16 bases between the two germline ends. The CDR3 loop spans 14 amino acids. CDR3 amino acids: CASSLVGLEGEQYF. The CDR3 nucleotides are TGTGCCAGCAGCCTCGTCGGTCTAGAGGGCGAGCAGTACTTC.

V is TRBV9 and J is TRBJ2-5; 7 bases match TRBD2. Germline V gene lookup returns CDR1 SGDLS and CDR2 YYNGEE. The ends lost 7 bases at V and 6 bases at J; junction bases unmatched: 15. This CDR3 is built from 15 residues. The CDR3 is CASATSGDYTKTQYF. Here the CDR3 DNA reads TGTGCCAGCGCTACCTCGGGGGACTACACGAAGACCCAGTACTTC.